These 21 T cell receptor beta chains originate from one sample sequenced in a study of T cell responses to AZD1222 COVID-19 vaccine. Sequenced by immunoSEQ multiplex PCR; TCRdb stores in-frame clones only, minus some. Here the sample spans around 130,000 clones, about 91% being singletons. The sequencing used peripheral blood, collected on day 0 of AZD1222 vaccination. These receptors were obtained from an adult in good health.

This clone was counted a single time. This chain joins TRBV5-1 and TRBJ1-1; tentative D call: TRBD1 (6 bases). CDR1 is SGHRS and CDR2 is YFSETQ in the germline V gene. The V end lost 3 bases, the J end lost 0 bases, and 18 bases lay between the germline ends. This CDR3 spans 17 amino acids. The CDR3 nucleotides read TGCGCCAGCAGCTCCTCTTTGGACAGTCTTATGAACACTGAAGCTTTCTTT. Amino acid sequence: CASSSSLDSLMNTEAFF.

The CDR3 bases are TGCGCCAGCAGCGCCCGGGACAGGGTCTATGGCTACACCTTC. The encoded protein is CASSARDRVYGYTF. The J gene is TRBJ1-2, the V gene TRBV5-1; TRBD1 matches 9 bases. The CDR3 loop spans 14 amino acids. Looked up from germline, CDR1 is SGHRS and CDR2 is YFSETQ. Trimming at V came to 4 bases and at J to 4 bases, leaving 5 bases not matched to a gene.

This sequence joins TRBV6-2 or TRBV6-3 and TRBJ2-3; 9 nucleotides align to TRBD2. This CDR3 spans 16 amino acids. CDR1 MNHEY and CDR2 SVGEGT come from the germline V gene. The junction had 12 bases not matched to a gene; V was cut back by 6 bases and J by 5 bases. DNA of the CDR3: TGTGCCAGCAGCGTGCCGGGACTAGCTATAAAAGATACGCAGTATTTT. As protein: CASSVPGLAIKDTQYF.

This clone is a singleton in its sample. The V gene is TRBV18, the J gene TRBJ2-7; D gene ambiguous. The CDR3 runs to 13 residues. The V gene's germline CDR1 is KGHSH and CDR2 LQKENI. Trimming left V 3 bases short and J 5 bases short, with 11 bases between. CDR3 loop: CASSPRQNDEQYF. CDR3 nucleotides: TGTGCCAGCTCACCCAGACAAAACGACGAGCAGTACTTC.

This chain joins TRBV19 and TRBJ1-1; D is ambiguous. Trimming pared 6 bases from V and 3 bases from J, leaving 14 bases between. From germline, CDR1 is LNHDA and CDR2 SQIVND (reference sequence). The CDR3 is made up of 14 amino acids. The chain's CDR3 is CASRVFVRDTEAFF. The CDR3 DNA reads TGTGCCAGTAGGGTATTTGTTCGAGACACTGAAGCTTTCTTT.

The chain carries TRBV30 and TRBJ2-1; 12 bases are shared with TRBD2. The CDR3 contains 15 residues. Germline V lookup: CDR1 GTSNPN, CDR2 SVGIG (reference sequence). V trimming: 3 bases; J trimming: 2 bases; junction bases outside the gene matches: 2. CDR3 in amino acids: CAWSGTSGPYNEQFF. In nucleotides, the CDR3 is TGTGCCTGGAGCGGGACTAGCGGGCCCTACAATGAGCAGTTCTTC. The variable domain in full, completed from reference TRBV30 and TRBJ2-1, reads SQTIHQWPATLVQPVGSPLSLECTVEGTSNPNLYWYRQAAGRGLQLLFYSVGIGQISSEVPQNLSASRPQDRQFILSSKKLLLSDSGFYLCAWSGTSGPYNEQFFGPGTRLTVL.

J is TRBJ2-1 and V is TRBV6-1; D is unresolved. Germline V gene lookup returns CDR1 MNHNS and CDR2 SASEGT. Trimming stripped 4 bases from V and 9 bases from J, with 25 bases between. This CDR3 comprises 17 residues. The CDR3 coding sequence is TGTGCCAGCAGTGGCTGGTTAGGCCTAGAGGCGACCCCTGAGCAGTTCTTC. It specifies CASSGWLGLEATPEQFF.

CDR3 nucleotides: TGTGCCAGCAGCCCGGGGACTAGCGGGAGCAATGAGCAGTTCTTC. Its translation is CASSPGTSGSNEQFF. The genes are TRBV6-2 or TRBV6-3 and TRBJ2-1; 14 positions agree with TRBD2. The germline gives CDR1 MNHEY, CDR2 SVGEGT. The trim removed 6 bases at V and 6 bases at J, leaving 4 bases unmatched. The CDR3 extends over 15 amino acids.

This chain connects TRBV5-1 to TRBJ1-4, with a possible D match to TRBD1 (5 bases). This CDR3 spans 17 amino acids. The germline CDR1 and CDR2 sequences are SGHRS and YFSETQ. The V gene lost 4 bases and the J gene lost 0 bases, with 16 bases spanning the gap. Here the CDR3 DNA reads TGCGCCAGCAGCCGAGGGCAGGGCCACCCAACTAATGAAAAACTGTTTTTT. Its translation is CASSRGQGHPTNEKLFF.

In its sample, this clone was seen a few times. The chain employs TRBV7-9 and TRBJ1-2; D may be TRBD1 (5 bases). Germline CDR1 is SEHNR and CDR2 is FQNEAQ (reference sequence). With 5 bases removed from V and 8 bases from J, the gap between germline ends came to 15 bases. This CDR3 comprises 13 residues. The CDR3 reads CASSPGHTSGYTF. The CDR3 coding sequence is TGTGCCAGCAGCCCCGGACACACCTCGGGCTACACCTTC. Complete variable domain (other parts from reference TRBV7-9 and TRBJ1-2): DTGVSQNPRHKITKRGQNVTFRCDPISEHNRLYWYRQTLGQGPEFLTYFQNEAQLEKSRLLSDRFSAERPKGSFSTLEIQRTEQGDSAMYLCASSPGHTSGYTFGSGTRLTVV.

The chain couples TRBV4-1 to TRBJ1-2, with TRBD1 matching over 8 bases. This CDR3 comprises 16 residues. V lost 3 bases, J lost 0 bases, and 6 bases stayed unmatched. From germline, CDR1 is MGHRA and CDR2 YSYEKL. DNA for the CDR3: TGCGCCAGCAGCCACGTCCCGGGACAGGCTAACTATGGCTACACCTTC. Translated: CASSHVPGQANYGYTF.

The rearrangement links TRBV15 to TRBJ2-7; a weak D match, TRBD1 (5 bases). The germline CDR1 and CDR2 sequences are LNHNV and YYDKDF (reference sequence). V lost 0 bases to trimming and J lost 1 base, with 7 bases between them. This CDR3 has 14 residues. This CDR3 is CATSRERQSYEQYF. CDR3 DNA: TGTGCCACCAGCAGAGAGCGACAGTCCTACGAGCAGTACTTC.

This chain connects TRBV11-3 to TRBJ2-7; 10 nucleotides align to TRBD1. V lost 5 bases to trimming and J lost 7 bases; unmatched junction nucleotides: 5. The CDR3 totals 13 residues. CDR1 and CDR2 from the germline V gene are SGHNT and YENEEA. CDR3 bases: TGTGCCAGCAGCCTACAGGACAGGGGGGAGCAGTACGTC. Protein product: CASSLQDRGEQYV.

The gene calls are TRBV9 and TRBJ2-3, with 10 bases aligning to TRBD1. The CDR3 sequence is 14 residues long. Germline loops: CDR1 SGDLS, CDR2 YYNGEE. Trimming cost V 3 bases and J 4 bases; bases outside gene matches: 2. Here the CDR3 DNA reads TGTGCCAGCAGCGGGACAGGGGGGCCAGATACGCAGTATTTT. This codes for CASSGTGGPDTQYF. The full variable domain, rest sourced from reference TRBV9 and TRBJ2-3, is DSGVTQTPKHLITATGQRVTLRCSPRSGDLSVYWYQQSLDQGLQFLIQYYNGEERAKGNILERFSAQQFPDLHSELNLSSLELGDSALYFCASSGTGGPDTQYFGPGTRLTVL.

The chain uses TRBV6-2 or TRBV6-3 and TRBJ2-5, with D perhaps being TRBD1 or TRBD2 (5 bases each). Germline loops: CDR1 MNHEY, CDR2 SVGEGT. The V end lost 5 bases, the J end lost 5 bases, and 18 bases lay between the germline ends. This CDR3 is built from 15 residues. For the CDR3, the DNA is TGTGCCAGCAGTGACCCCAGACTACGACAGGAGACCCAGTACTTC. Residues: CASSDPRLRQETQYF.

The chain has TRBV19 and TRBJ2-7, with 9 bases identical to TRBD1. The ends lost 7 bases at V and 0 bases at J; junction bases unmatched: 4. Germline CDR1 reads LNHDA; CDR2 reads SQIVND (reference sequence). This CDR3 region has 14 residues. The CDR3 region is CASTPGQGSYEQYF. CDR3 nucleotides: TGTGCCAGTACACCGGGACAGGGCTCCTACGAGCAGTACTTC.

This sequence joins TRBV10-3 and TRBJ1-5, with a weak D call TRBD1 (5 bases). CDR1 is ENHRY, CDR2 SYGVKD, per germline. CDR3 length: 13 residues. Trimming shortened V by 3 bases and J by 6 bases, and 9 bases separated the two germline ends. This CDR3 is CAISDRDGQPQHF. The DNA of the CDR3 is TGTGCCATCAGTGACCGGGACGGTCAGCCCCAGCATTTT.

The CDR3, as DNA: TGCGCCAGCAGCCAAGGGACACAGAACACCGGGGAGCTGTTTTTT. Translating it yields CASSQGTQNTGELFF. The chain is built from TRBV4-3 and TRBJ2-2; tentatively, D is TRBD1 (5 bases). This CDR3 contains 15 residues. The V gene's germline CDR1 is LGHNA and CDR2 YSLEER. V shed 1 base and J shed 1 base, with 7 bases lying between them.

This chain uses TRBV6-6 with TRBJ2-5, with a weak D call TRBD2 (6 bases). Germline lookup yields CDR1 MNHNY and CDR2 SVGAGI (reference sequence). CDR3 length: 15 residues. The V gene lost 4 bases and the J gene lost 5 bases, with 17 bases spanning the gap. CDR3 coding DNA: TGTGCCAGCAGTTCCCCCCGGCGGGGTGGCGAGACCCAGTACTTC. This encodes CASSSPRRGGETQYF.

The CDR3 sequence: CATSSREVGEQYV. For the CDR3, the DNA is TGTGCCACCAGCAGTCGGGAGGTGGGTGAGCAGTACGTC. The chain links TRBV15 to TRBJ2-7; 7 bases are a match to TRBD2. The CDR3 sequence is 13 residues long. V shed 3 bases, J shed 7 bases, and the junction held 6 bases outside the gene matches. In germline, CDR1 is LNHNV, CDR2 YYDKDF (reference sequence).

This chain links TRBV5-4 with TRBJ1-4, with D uncertain. The CDR3 is made up of 16 amino acids. Looked up from germline, CDR1 is SGHNT and CDR2 is YYREEE (reference sequence). The V gene lost 5 bases and the J gene lost 3 bases, with 17 bases spanning the gap. CDR3 sequence reads: CASSAHPNPANEKLFF. CDR3 sequence (DNA): TGTGCCAGCAGTGCACACCCGAATCCGGCTAATGAAAAACTGTTTTTT.